This is a list of T cell receptor beta chains from one sample in a study of blood T cell repertoires in COVID-19. Clones were read by immunoSEQ multiplex PCR, and TCRdb kept only the in-frame ones, dropping some. The sample holds around 100,000 clones, more than 65% seen once. The sequenced sample was peripheral blood. The receptors originated from a man between 65 and 85 years old with active or convalescent COVID-19. CDR3s include the opening cysteine and the closing phenylalanine or tryptophan. A D gene is named only where the DNA matches it firmly. Some rows have no size entry. The others give once, few or many, or a class for an expanded clone.

V	J	size	length	D	DNA	CDR3
TRBV30	TRBJ2-1	-	15	TRBD1	TGTGCCTGGAGTCCCGGGACAGGATACTACAATGAGCAGTTCTTC	CAWSPGTGYYNEQFF
TRBV5-1	TRBJ2-1	-	19	TRBD1	TGCGCCAGCAGCTTGTTGGGACAGGGGTTGGGGAGCTCCTACAATGAGCAGTTCTTC	CASSLLGQGLGSSYNEQFF
TRBV14	TRBJ1-6	few	15	-	TGTGCCAGCAGCCAACTCCAGGGGTTCAATTCACCCCTCCACTTT	CASSQLQGFNSPLHF
TRBV6-5	TRBJ2-2	-	14	-	TGTGCCAGCAGCAAGACTACGAGGGCCGGGGAGCTGTTTTTT	CASSKTTRAGELFF
TRBV5-6	TRBJ2-7	-	14	TRBD1	TGTGCCAGCAGCTTTGGGACAGGTCCTACGAAGCAGTACTTC	CASSFGTGPTKQYF
TRBV7-3	TRBJ2-1	-	14	TRBD1	TGTGCCAGCAGTAGGACAGGGGGTTGGAATGAGCAGTTCTTC	CASSRTGGWNEQFF
TRBV24-1	TRBJ2-6	once	19	TRBD1	TGTGCCACCAGTGACCCCCGTCCGGGACAGGGGGCGAGGGCCAACGTCCTGACTTTC	CATSDPRPGQGARANVLTF
TRBV5-1	TRBJ2-7	once	13	-	TGCGCCAGCAGCGGGGGGTCCGGGTACGAGCAGTACTTC	CASSGGSGYEQYF
TRBV4-1	TRBJ1-4	-	17	-	TGCGCCAGCAGCAATTTGGCCGTTAGGACAGAGGGTGAAAAACTGTTTTTT	CASSNLAVRTEGEKLFF
TRBV9	TRBJ2-5	-	13	TRBD1	TGTGCCAGCTCCCCAGGGGGACAAGAGACCCAGTACTTC	CASSPGGQETQYF
TRBV24-1	TRBJ2-3	-	14	-	TGTGCCACCAGTGAGAGTCTGCGCACAGATACGCAGTATTTT	CATSESLRTDTQYF
TRBV5-5	TRBJ2-5	-	16	TRBD1	TGTGCCAGCAGCTTGGATACAGGGGCTCTATGGGAGACCCAGTACTTC	CASSLDTGALWETQYF
TRBV7-9	TRBJ2-7	few	14	TRBD2	TGTGCCAGCGGTAACGGGGGGTACTCCTACGAGCAGTACTTC	CASGNGGYSYEQYF
TRBV6-1	TRBJ1-2	-	15	-	TGTGCCAGCAGTGAAGGGCAGTCCGCTAACTATGGCTACACCTTC	CASSEGQSANYGYTF
TRBV24-1	TRBJ2-1	-	13	-	TGTGCCACCAGTGTGGCGGGTTACAATGAGCAGTTCTTC	CATSVAGYNEQFF
TRBV7-6	TRBJ1-6	-	15	-	TGTGCCAGCAGCTTAGGTGTAGGGAGTGATTCACCCCTCCACTTT	CASSLGVGSDSPLHF
TRBV2	TRBJ1-2	-	13	TRBD1	TGTGCCAGCAGTGGGGACAGGGGCGAGGGCTACACCTTC	CASSGDRGEGYTF
TRBV9	TRBJ1-6	few	15	-	TGTGCCAGCAGCGTGGGTAACAGTGAATCTTCACCCCTCCACTTT	CASSVGNSESSPLHF
TRBV19	TRBJ1-3	-	15	-	TGTGCCAGTAGTTGGAGCCCACAGGCGGGAAACACCATATATTTT	CASSWSPQAGNTIYF
TRBV30	TRBJ2-2	-	14	-	TGTGGCCTACTTTCCCACAGCGCGGGCGGGGAGCTGTTTTTT	CGLLSHSAGGELFF
TRBV5-1	TRBJ1-2	-	15	-	TGCGCCAGCAGCTTGACCTGGGGGCCTACGGAGGGCTACACCTTC	CASSLTWGPTEGYTF
TRBV4-2	TRBJ1-5	-	14	-	TGTGCCAGCAGCCGCTCACCCGGGAATCAGCCCCAGCATTTT	CASSRSPGNQPQHF
TRBV18	TRBJ2-7	few	15	TRBD2	TGTGCCAGCTCGTCCGCGGGGGGCAGCTCCTACGAGCAGTACTTC	CASSSAGGSSYEQYF
TRBV15	TRBJ2-7	once	15	-	TGTGCCACCAGCAGAGATCCGGGGAGCTCCTACGAGCAGTACTTC	CATSRDPGSSYEQYF
TRBV24-1	TRBJ1-5	-	17	TRBD1	TGTGCCACCCGGGACAGAGCCTTAACCGAGAGCAATCAGCCCCAGCATTTT	CATRDRALTESNQPQHF
TRBV24-1	TRBJ2-5	-	20	TRBD2	TGTGCCACCAGTGACTCCAAGGGACTAGCGGGACCTGAGAGGGAAGAGACCCAGTACTTC	CATSDSKGLAGPEREETQYF
TRBV6-2/TRBV6-3	TRBJ1-1	-	15	-	TGTGCCAGCAGTTACTCGCTGGGCATGAACACTGAAGCTTTCTTT	CASSYSLGMNTEAFF
TRBV6-5	TRBJ2-2	-	16	TRBD1	TGTGCCAGCAGTTACTTAAGACAGGGGGGGACCGGGGAGCTGTTTTTT	CASSYLRQGGTGELFF
TRBV6-5	TRBJ2-1	-	14	TRBD1	TGTGCCAGCAGGAGACAGGGGCCGAACAATGAGCAGTTCTTC	CASRRQGPNNEQFF
TRBV21-1	TRBJ2-1	-	18	-	TGTGCCAGCAGCAAATATCCTAGCGGGGACCTCTCCTACAATGAGCAGTTCTTC	CASSKYPSGDLSYNEQFF
TRBV11-2	TRBJ1-5	-	14	TRBD1	TGTGCCAGCAGCTTAACAGGGGGCAATCAGCCCCAGCATTTT	CASSLTGGNQPQHF
TRBV10-3	TRBJ2-1	-	14	TRBD2	TGTGCCATCAGTGAGTCTACTAGCGGCAATGAGCAGTTCTTC	CAISESTSGNEQFF
TRBV4-2	TRBJ2-4	-	16	-	TGTGCCAGCAGCCAACCGGGACACCTTAAGAAAAACATTCAGTACTTC	CASSQPGHLKKNIQYF
TRBV9	TRBJ2-5	once	16	-	TGTGCCAGCAGCGTAGGTAGCGGTACTAACCAAGAGACCCAGTACTTC	CASSVGSGTNQETQYF
TRBV5-1	TRBJ1-1	-	14	TRBD1	TGCGCCAGCAGCCCCGGGACAGCGGGCACTGAAGCTTTCTTT	CASSPGTAGTEAFF
TRBV6-2/TRBV6-3	TRBJ1-5	-	14	-	TGTGCCAGCAGTTACCCACTGTTGAATCAGCCCCAGCATTTT	CASSYPLLNQPQHF
TRBV9	TRBJ2-1	-	15	-	TGTGCCAGCAGCGTGAGACAGAGCTCCTACAATGAGCAGTTCTTC	CASSVRQSSYNEQFF
TRBV7-3	TRBJ2-1	-	15	TRBD2	TGTGCCAGCAGTACAACTAGCGGGAGCTACAATGAGCAGTTCTTC	CASSTTSGSYNEQFF
TRBV14	TRBJ1-1	-	15	TRBD1	TGTGCCAGCAGCCAAGTGGCAGGGGGTGCCACTGAAGCTTTCTTT	CASSQVAGGATEAFF
TRBV4-1	TRBJ2-5	-	14	TRBD2	TGCGCCAGCACAAGGGCGGGGGGCCAAGAGACCCAGTACTTC	CASTRAGGQETQYF
TRBV5-1	TRBJ1-1	-	14	-	TGCGCCAGCAGCTTGTTGACCCAGGGGTCTGAAGCTTTCTTT	CASSLLTQGSEAFF
TRBV27	TRBJ1-6	-	15	-	TGTGCCAGCAGTGGGAGTTGGGGGGGCGGTTCACCCCTCCACTTT	CASSGSWGGGSPLHF
TRBV20-1	TRBJ2-3	many	11	TRBD2	TGCAGTGTTAGGGACTATCAGACGCAGTATTTT	CSVRDYQTQYF
TRBV5-6	TRBJ1-1	-	16	TRBD1	TGTGCCAGCAGCTCGCTTTCCGGGACAGAAGGGACTGAAGCTTTCTTT	CASSSLSGTEGTEAFF
TRBV3-1/TRBV3-2	TRBJ1-6	-	16	TRBD1	TGTGCCAGCAGTTCACGACCGGGACAGGGGAATTCACCCCTCCACTTT	CASSSRPGQGNSPLHF
TRBV28	TRBJ2-2	-	14	-	TGTGCCAGCTTAGCCAGGGAGGACACCGGGGAGCTGTTTTTT	CASLAREDTGELFF
TRBV18	TRBJ2-5	-	14	-	TGTGCCAGCTCCCCTAGCGCCGCTCAAGAGACCCAGTACTTC	CASSPSAAQETQYF
TRBV7-9	TRBJ1-5	-	16	TRBD1	TGTGCCAGCAGCACCTCCGGGACAGGGAGGCGTCAGCCCCAGCATTTT	CASSTSGTGRRQPQHF
TRBV5-5	TRBJ2-2	-	15	TRBD1	TGTGCCAGCAGCTTGGCCAGGGGGATCACCGGGGAGCTGTTTTTT	CASSLARGITGELFF
TRBV5-1	TRBJ1-4	-	17	TRBD1	TGCGCCAGCAGCTTAGGGGCAGGGGGCATCGCGAATGAAAAACTGTTTTTT	CASSLGAGGIANEKLFF
TRBV5-1	TRBJ2-5	once	13	TRBD2	TGCGCCAGCACCCGCGCGGGGGGGGAGACCCAGTACTTC	CASTRAGGETQYF
TRBV9	TRBJ1-1	few	17	TRBD1	TGTGCCAGCAGCGTAGATTTTAGGGGGACAGGGAGGTCTGAAGCTTTCTTT	CASSVDFRGTGRSEAFF
TRBV5-4	TRBJ1-2	-	15	-	TGTGCCAGCAGCTTGGAGCTCCCTTCTAACTATGGCTACACCTTC	CASSLELPSNYGYTF
TRBV28	TRBJ2-3	once	14	TRBD2	TGTGCCAGCAGTTTCGGGGGGAACACAGATACGCAGTATTTT	CASSFGGNTDTQYF
TRBV6-1	TRBJ2-2	-	17	TRBD2	TGTGCCAGCAGTGAACCCGGACTAGCGGCGAACACCGGGGAGCTGTTTTTT	CASSEPGLAANTGELFF
TRBV2	TRBJ2-2	-	15	TRBD2	TGTGCCAGCACCGAGAGCGGGATCAACACCGGGGAGCTGTTTTTT	CASTESGINTGELFF
TRBV3-1/TRBV3-2	TRBJ1-3	few	15	-	TGTGCCAGCAGCCAAGAAATCCGACTAGGAAACACCATATATTTT	CASSQEIRLGNTIYF
TRBV6-4	TRBJ1-2	-	15	TRBD1	TGTGCCAGCACTCCCCCACAGGGGTCCGGCTATGGCTACACCTTC	CASTPPQGSGYGYTF
TRBV28	TRBJ1-5	-	13	-	TGTGCCAGCATAGGGGGTAGCAATCAGCCCCAGCATTTT	CASIGGSNQPQHF